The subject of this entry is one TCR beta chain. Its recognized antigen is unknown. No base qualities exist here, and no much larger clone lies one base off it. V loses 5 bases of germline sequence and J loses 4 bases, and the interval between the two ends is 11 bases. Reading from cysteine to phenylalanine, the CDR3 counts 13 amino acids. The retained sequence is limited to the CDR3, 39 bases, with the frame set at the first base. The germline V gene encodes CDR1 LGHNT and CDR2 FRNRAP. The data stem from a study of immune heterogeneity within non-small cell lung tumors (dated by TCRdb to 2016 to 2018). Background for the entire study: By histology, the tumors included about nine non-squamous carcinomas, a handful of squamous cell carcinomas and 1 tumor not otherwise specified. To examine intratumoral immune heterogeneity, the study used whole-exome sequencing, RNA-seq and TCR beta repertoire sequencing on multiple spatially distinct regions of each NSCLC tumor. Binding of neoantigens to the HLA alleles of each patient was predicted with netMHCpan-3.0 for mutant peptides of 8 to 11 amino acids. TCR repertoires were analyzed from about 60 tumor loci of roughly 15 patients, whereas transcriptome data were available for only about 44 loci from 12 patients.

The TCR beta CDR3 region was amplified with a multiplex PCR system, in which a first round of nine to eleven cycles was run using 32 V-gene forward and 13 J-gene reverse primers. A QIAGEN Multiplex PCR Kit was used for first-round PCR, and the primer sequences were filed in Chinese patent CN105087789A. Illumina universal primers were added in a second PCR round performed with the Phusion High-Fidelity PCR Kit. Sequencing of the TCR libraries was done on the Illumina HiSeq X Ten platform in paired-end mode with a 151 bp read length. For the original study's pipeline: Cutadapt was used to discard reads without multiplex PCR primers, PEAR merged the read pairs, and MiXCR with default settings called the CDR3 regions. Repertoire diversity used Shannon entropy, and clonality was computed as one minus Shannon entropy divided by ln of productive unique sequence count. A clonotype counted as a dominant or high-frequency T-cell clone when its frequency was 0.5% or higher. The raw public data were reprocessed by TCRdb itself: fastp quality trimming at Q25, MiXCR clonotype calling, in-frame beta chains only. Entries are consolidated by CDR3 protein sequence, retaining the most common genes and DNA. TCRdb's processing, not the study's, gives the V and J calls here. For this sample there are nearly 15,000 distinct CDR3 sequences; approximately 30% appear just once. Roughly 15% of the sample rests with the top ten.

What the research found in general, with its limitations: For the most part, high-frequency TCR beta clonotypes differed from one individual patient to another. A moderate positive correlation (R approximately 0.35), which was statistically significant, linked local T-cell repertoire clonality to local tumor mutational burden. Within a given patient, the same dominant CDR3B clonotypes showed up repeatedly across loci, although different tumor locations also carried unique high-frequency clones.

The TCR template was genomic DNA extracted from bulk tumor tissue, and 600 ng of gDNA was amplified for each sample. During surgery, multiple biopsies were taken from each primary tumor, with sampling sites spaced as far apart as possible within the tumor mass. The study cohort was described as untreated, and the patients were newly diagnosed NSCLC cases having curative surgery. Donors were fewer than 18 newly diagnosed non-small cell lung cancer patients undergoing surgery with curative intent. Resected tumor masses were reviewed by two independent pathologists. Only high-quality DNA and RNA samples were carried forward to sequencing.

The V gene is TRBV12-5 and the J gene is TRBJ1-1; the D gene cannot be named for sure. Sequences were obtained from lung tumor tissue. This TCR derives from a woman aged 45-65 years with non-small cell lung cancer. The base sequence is TGTGCTAGTGGTCCAGAAGGGTTCACTGAAGCTTTCTTT. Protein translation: CASGPEGFTEAFF.